The clone carrying this TCR beta chain has just one count. CDR3 size: 17 residues. CDR1 is LNHDA, CDR2 SQIVND, per germline (reference sequence). V dropped 5 bases and J dropped 3; count of bases not matched to a gene: 13. It was autoimmune disease history or systemic immunosuppression that excluded patients. The source of the sample is a study of OX40 agonist ivuxolimab in advanced cancers. Across the study: The dose-escalation group included hepatocellular carcinoma, melanoma, renal cell carcinoma and head and neck cancer.

The assay was immunoSEQ multiplex PCR, and TCRdb's table has in-frame clones only and misses some. The sample includes roughly 52,000 clones, 84% of them seen just once. The rearrangement links TRBV19 to TRBJ2-4, with 7 bases fitting TRBD2. The receptor comes from an adult with an advanced solid tumor such as melanoma, head and neck, liver or kidney cancer. The sequences come from CD4+ or CD8+ T cells sorted from blood, collected in a trial of the OX40 agonist ivuxolimab. CDR3 DNA sequence: TGTGCCAGTAGTCCCGCGGGGGAGGTTGTGGGCAAAAACATTCAGTACTTC. Translating it yields CASSPAGEVVGKNIQYF.